This T cell receptor (beta chain) was retrieved from a study of T cell responses to AZD1222 COVID-19 vaccine. Germline values: CDR1 LNHDA, CDR2 SQIVND (reference sequence). V was pared by 2 bases and J by 1 base, with 5 bases of the junction left unmatched. The CDR3 sequence is 17 residues long. Clones were sequenced by immunoSEQ multiplex PCR, and TCRdb holds only the in-frame ones, with some missing. This table holds roughly 130,000 clones, about 85% found once. Source: peripheral blood, taken on day 0 of AZD1222 vaccination. The chain uses TRBV19 and TRBJ2-2, with 9 bases lining up with TRBD2. The sequence derives from an adult in good health. CDR3 region: CASSISGLAKNTGELFF. The CDR3 bases are TGTGCCAGTAGTATATCGGGACTAGCCAAGAACACCGGGGAGCTGTTTTTT.